Presented here are 27 T cell receptor beta chains from one specimen sequenced in a study of T cell responses to AZD1222 COVID-19 vaccine. Sequencing used immunoSEQ multiplex PCR; TCRdb keeps in-frame clones, though not all of them. The profile shows 100,000 to 150,000 clones, 75% to 90% of them singletons. The sequenced sample was peripheral blood, obtained on day 0 of AZD1222 vaccination. Receptor source: an adult in good health.

This clone was counted a few times. This chain uses TRBV30 with TRBJ2-7; unclear D gene. The CDR3 totals 13 residues. Germline CDR1 is GTSNPN and CDR2 is SVGIG (reference sequence). V gave up 4 bases and J gave up 5 bases, with 15 bases separating them. The CDR3 protein is CAWKIASSHEQYF. The CDR3 coding sequence is TGTGCCTGGAAAATTGCCAGTTCCCACGAGCAGTACTTC.

The rearrangement links TRBV4-1 to TRBJ1-6; no reliable D call. CDR3 size: 17 residues. V gave up 0 bases and J gave up 6 bases, with 15 bases separating them. Germline CDR1 and CDR2: MGHRA and YSYEKL. The chain's CDR3 is CASSQDGGPDPNSPLHF. The CDR3 coding sequence is TGCGCCAGCAGCCAAGATGGAGGGCCAGATCCTAATTCACCCCTCCACTTT.

V is TRBV19 and J is TRBJ1-2; D may be TRBD1 (5 bases). The germline V and J ends were trimmed by 8 bases and 2 bases, with 18 bases remaining between them. Per germline, CDR1 LNHDA and CDR2 SQIVND (reference sequence). This CDR3 is built from 15 residues. CDR3 sequence: CASGTSPRSNYGYTF. CDR3 DNA: TGTGCCAGTGGGACCTCTCCCCGCTCAAACTATGGCTACACCTTC.

This chain uses TRBV4-1 with TRBJ1-5; 9 positions agree with TRBD1. This CDR3 region has 16 residues. V was pared by 0 bases and J by 3 bases, with 3 bases of the junction left unmatched. Germline loops: CDR1 MGHRA, CDR2 YSYEKL. CDR3 in DNA: TGCGCCAGCAGCCAAGAAGGGACAGGGTTCAATCAGCCCCAGCATTTT. It translates to CASSQEGTGFNQPQHF.

The chain combines TRBV28 with TRBJ1-4; 9 bases agree with TRBD1. V shed 10 bases and J 5 bases; nucleotides not matched to a gene: 2. This CDR3 region has 12 residues. The germline CDR1 and CDR2 sequences are MDHEN and SYDVKM. The CDR3 is CATGQGNEKLFF. CDR3 coding DNA: TGTGCCACCGGACAGGGGAATGAAAAACTGTTTTTT.

V usage is TRBV19 and J usage is TRBJ2-1; possibly TRBD1 for D (5 bases). The CDR3 runs 15 residues. Trimming left V 7 bases short and J 1 base short, with 14 bases between. Germline V gene sequence: CDR1 LNHDA, CDR2 SQIVND (reference sequence). CDR3 DNA sequence: TGTGCCAGTAATAGTATCCAGGGTTCCTACAATGAGCAGTTCTTC. Residues: CASNSIQGSYNEQFF.

This clone was picked up a small number of times. The chain links TRBV19 to TRBJ2-3; TRBD1 is a possible D gene (5 bases). This CDR3 is built from 17 residues. V lost 5 bases and J lost 2, with 20 bases in between. The germline gives CDR1 LNHDA, CDR2 SQIVND (reference sequence). CDR3 sequence reads: CASSSGPSPRATDTQYF. The CDR3 DNA is TGTGCCAGTAGTTCAGGGCCTTCCCCTCGGGCCACAGATACGCAGTATTTT.

The gene calls are TRBV7-3 and TRBJ1-3, with TRBD1 identical over 7 bases. The V gene end was trimmed by 2 bases and the J gene end by 0 bases; junction bases not matched to a gene: 4. The germline CDR1 and CDR2 sequences are SGHTA and FQGTGA. This CDR3 is built from 16 residues. The CDR3: CASSLGTVNSGNTIYF. CDR3 coding DNA: TGTGCCAGCAGCTTAGGGACAGTCAACTCTGGAAACACCATATATTTT.

This chain joins TRBV6-1 and TRBJ1-5, with D maybe TRBD1 (5 bases). CDR1 and CDR2 from the germline V gene are MNHNS and SASEGT. Deletions cut 7 bases from V and 3 bases from J, with 10 bases between. The CDR3 contains 13 residues. CDR3 sequence reads: CASKGTNNQPQHF. In DNA form, the CDR3 reads TGTGCCAGCAAAGGGACCAACAATCAGCCCCAGCATTTT.

The V call is TRBV9, the J call TRBJ2-1; weak D call: TRBD2 (5 bases). The CDR3 spans 15 residues. V dropped 0 bases and J dropped 1 base, with 8 bases sitting between them. Germline values: CDR1 SGDLS, CDR2 YYNGEE. CDR3 sequence reads: CASSVDSGSYNEQFF. CDR3 bases: TGTGCCAGCAGCGTAGACAGCGGATCCTACAATGAGCAGTTCTTC.

The rearrangement joins TRBV6-5 to TRBJ1-3; D gene ambiguous. The germline V gene has CDR1 MNHEY and CDR2 SVGAGI. The CDR3 is 14 residues long. Trimming took off 6 bases at V and 3 bases at J, with 12 bases between the two ends. CDR3 in amino acids: CASSNRARGNTIYF. CDR3 DNA sequence: TGTGCCAGCAGCAACAGAGCTCGTGGAAACACCATATATTTT.

The chain links TRBV4-2 to TRBJ1-5, with 10 positions matching TRBD1. The CDR3 length is 16 residues. Germline V gene sequence: CDR1 LGHNA, CDR2 YNFKEQ. Germline trimming cut 3 bases from V and 6 bases from J; bases unmatched to any gene: 8. CDR3 amino acids: CASSHIRDRGSQPQHF. CDR3 nucleotide sequence: TGTGCCAGCAGCCATATCCGGGACAGGGGCTCTCAGCCCCAGCATTTT.

The chain recombines TRBV7-9 with TRBJ2-1, with 15 bases aligning to TRBD2. Germline CDR1 and CDR2: SEHNR and FQNEAQ (reference sequence). After removal of 5 bases from V and 8 bases from J, the junction contained 4 bases not matched to a gene. There are 15 residues in the CDR3. CDR3 DNA sequence: TGTGCCAGCAGCACCGGACTAGCGGGGGGGTATGAGCAGTTCTTC. Amino acid sequence: CASSTGLAGGYEQFF.

This clone showed up just a few times. This chain uses TRBV19 with TRBJ1-2; D unresolved. CDR1 and CDR2 (germline): LNHDA, SQIVND (reference sequence). CDR3 length: 13 amino acids. Trimming took 5 bases from V and 2 from J, leaving 9 bases between them. Here the CDR3 DNA reads TGTGCCAGTAGTTCCGGACTAAACTATGGCTACACCTTC. This sequence encodes CASSSGLNYGYTF.

The gene calls are TRBV3-1 (or the pseudogene TRBV3-2) and TRBJ2-7; tentatively, D is TRBD2 (6 bases). V was pared by 1 base and J by 0 bases, with 10 bases between. This CDR3 is built from 15 residues. Germline V gives CDR1 LGHDT, CDR2 YNNKEL (reference sequence). The CDR3 loop is CASSQGLVGSYEQYF. The CDR3 coding sequence is TGTGCCAGCAGCCAAGGACTAGTCGGCTCCTACGAGCAGTACTTC.

The CDR3: CASTTASPGLTSYEQYF. The CDR3 nucleotides read TGTGCCAGCACCACCGCCTCCCCGGGACTGACCTCCTACGAGCAGTACTTC. The V and J genes are TRBV28 and TRBJ2-7; D possibly corresponds to TRBD2 (6 bases). V was shortened by 7 bases and J by 0 bases, with 22 bases between the two germline ends. CDR1 MDHEN and CDR2 SYDVKM come from the germline V gene. This CDR3 is built from 17 residues.

The genes are TRBV4-1 and TRBJ2-2, with 10 bases aligning to TRBD1. The CDR3 consists of 18 residues. V was pared by 6 bases and J by 4 bases, with 14 bases of the junction left unmatched. Looked up from germline, CDR1 is MGHRA and CDR2 is YSYEKL. The CDR3 region is CASREPLPGTGATGELFF. Here the CDR3 DNA reads TGCGCCAGCAGAGAACCGCTGCCCGGGACAGGGGCCACCGGGGAGCTGTTTTTT.

The chain has TRBV23-1 and TRBJ1-2, with 11 nucleotides matching TRBD1. TRBV23-1 is flagged as an ORF with uncertain function. CDR3 length: 14 amino acids. V lost 2 bases, J lost 7 bases, and 3 bases stayed unmatched. CDR3 residues: CASSQRGTGGGYTF. The CDR3, as DNA: TGCGCCAGCAGTCAACGCGGGACAGGGGGTGGCTACACCTTC.

The V and J genes are TRBV30 and TRBJ1-3, with D uncertain. Germline CDR1 GTSNPN, CDR2 SVGIG (reference sequence). Trimming removed 6 bases from V and 0 bases from J, with 12 bases in between. The CDR3 extends over 14 amino acids. CDR3 nucleotide sequence: TGTGCCTGTTCCGGGTCTTACTCTGGAAACACCATATATTTT. It translates to CACSGSYSGNTIYF.

V and J are TRBV2 and TRBJ2-7; D perhaps matches TRBD2 (5 bases). CDR1 is SNHLY and CDR2 is FYNNEI in the germline V gene. The V gene lost 3 bases and the J gene lost 9 bases, with 15 bases spanning the gap. The CDR3 loop spans 13 amino acids. The CDR3 here is CASSEEDILRQYF. As DNA, the CDR3 is TGTGCCAGCAGTGAGGAGGATATCCTCAGGCAGTACTTC.

V is TRBV2 and J is TRBJ1-1; 7 bases align to TRBD1. The CDR3 is made up of 14 amino acids. Germline loops: CDR1 SNHLY, CDR2 FYNNEI. The ends lost 8 bases at V and 8 bases at J; junction bases unmatched: 14. The CDR3 region is CASPKSTGEPEAFF. CDR3 coding DNA: TGTGCCAGCCCGAAAAGTACAGGGGAGCCCGAAGCTTTCTTT.

The chain couples TRBV9 to TRBJ1-1; 8 bases map to TRBD1. The CDR3 runs 18 residues. The germline CDR1 and CDR2 sequences are SGDLS and YYNGEE. J was trimmed by 5 bases and V by 4 bases; bases with no gene match: 19. The CDR3 sequence is CASSPPEVYSGGWTEAFF. CDR3 DNA sequence: TGTGCCAGCAGCCCCCCTGAGGTGTATTCAGGGGGCTGGACTGAAGCTTTCTTT.

The chain uses TRBV19 and TRBJ1-1; no clear D. The germline V and J ends were trimmed by 7 bases and 0 bases, with 15 bases remaining between them. Germline values: CDR1 LNHDA, CDR2 SQIVND (reference sequence). The CDR3 is made up of 15 amino acids. CDR3 loop: CASIPSGRLNTEAFF. The CDR3 region has the DNA TGTGCCAGTATACCATCGGGCAGATTGAACACTGAAGCTTTCTTT.

The chain is built from TRBV7-6 and TRBJ2-7; a weak D match, TRBD1 (5 bases). CDR1 SGHVS and CDR2 FNYEAQ come from the germline V gene. The CDR3 length is 14 residues. Trimming removed 4 bases from V and 2 bases from J, with 12 bases in between. CDR3 DNA: TGTGCCAGCAGCTCCCAGGGTCCTGCCTACGAGCAGTACTTC. This codes for CASSSQGPAYEQYF.

This clone occurred once. The chain carries TRBV7-2 and TRBJ2-2; no definite D call. Germline-derived CDR1 and CDR2 are SGHTA and FQGNSA. V was shortened by 2 bases and J by 8 bases, with 6 bases between the two germline ends. The CDR3 length is 12 residues. CDR3 amino acids: CASSLRVGELFF. For the CDR3, the DNA is TGTGCCAGCAGCTTACGGGTGGGGGAGCTGTTTTTT.

V is TRBV19 and J is TRBJ2-5, with TRBD1 matching over 8 bases. CDR3 length equals 15 residues. CDR1 is LNHDA, CDR2 SQIVND, per germline (reference sequence). Unmatched junction bases numbered 6, after V lost 4 bases and J lost 2 bases. This chain's CDR3 is CASSTDRVFQETQYF. CDR3 DNA: TGTGCCAGTAGTACGGACAGGGTGTTTCAAGAGACCCAGTACTTC.

The chain employs TRBV3-1 (or the pseudogene TRBV3-2) and TRBJ2-7; possible D gene TRBD2, 6 bases. The CDR3 is 14 amino acids. Germline V CDR1 and CDR2: LGHDT, YNNKEL (reference sequence). Trimming cost V 1 base and J 10 bases, with 17 bases left between them. The CDR3 here is CASSQGDRPAGQYF. As DNA, the CDR3 is TGTGCCAGCAGCCAAGGGGACCGTCCTGCGGGACAGTACTTC.